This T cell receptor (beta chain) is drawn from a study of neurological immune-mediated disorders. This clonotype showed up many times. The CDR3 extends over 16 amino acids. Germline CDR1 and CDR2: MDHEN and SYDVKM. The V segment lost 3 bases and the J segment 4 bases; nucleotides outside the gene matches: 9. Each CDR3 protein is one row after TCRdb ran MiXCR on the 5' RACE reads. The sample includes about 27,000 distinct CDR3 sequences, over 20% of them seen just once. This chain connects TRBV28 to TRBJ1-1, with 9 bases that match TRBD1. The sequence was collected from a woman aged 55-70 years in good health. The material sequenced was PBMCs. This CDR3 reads CASSLIGTGTGTEAFF. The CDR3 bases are TGTGCCAGCAGTTTGATAGGGACAGGGACGGGCACTGAAGCTTTCTTT.